A single sample gave rise to the 18 T cell receptor beta chains below, sequenced in a study of blood T cells in healthy people across ages. A J-beta primer mix and a sample-barcoded 5' primer were used in a second PCR of roughly 6 to 11 cycles. One entry per CDR3 protein, called by TCRdb with MiXCR from the 5' RACE reads. Of about 1.5 million distinct CDR3 sequences in the sample, roughly 43% were seen once. Sequencing was done on a sample of blood. Receptors originate from a woman between 18 and 30 years old in good health.

This rearrangement joins TRBV5-1 to TRBJ2-5; 7 bases agree with TRBD2. This CDR3 is 15 amino acids long. With 1 base clipped from V and 1 base from J, the junction kept 4 bases outside the gene matches. CDR1 is SGHRS, CDR2 YFSETQ, per germline. The CDR3 sequence is CASSLTPSGQETQYF. In DNA, the CDR3 is TGCGCCAGCAGCTTGACACCTAGCGGCCAAGAGACCCAGTACTTC.

J is TRBJ2-3 and V is TRBV7-2, with D perhaps matching TRBD2 (8 bases). CDR1 SGHTA and CDR2 FQGNSA come from the germline V gene. The CDR3 sequence is 18 residues long. Trimming shortened V by 0 bases and J by 1 base, and 17 bases separated the two germline ends. CDR3 residues: CASSLANGRGRGTDTQYF. Here the CDR3 DNA reads TGTGCCAGCAGCTTAGCGAACGGGAGGGGGCGCGGCACAGATACGCAGTATTTT. The variable domain in full, completed from reference TRBV7-2 and TRBJ2-3, reads GAGVSQSPSNKVTEKGKDVELRCDPISGHTALYWYRQSLGQGLEFLIYFQGNSAPDKSGLPSDRFSAERTGGSVSTLTIQRTQQEDSAVYLCASSLANGRGRGTDTQYFGPGTRLTVL.

This clonotype occurred a few times. J is TRBJ2-7 and V is TRBV5-4; no clear D gene. Trimming took 4 bases from V and 0 from J, leaving 14 bases between them. The germline V gene has CDR1 SGHNT and CDR2 YYREEE (reference sequence). The CDR3 covers 15 residues. CDR3 in DNA: TGTGCCAGCAGCCGAAGGACCTCCAGCTCCTACGAGCAGTACTTC. It encodes CASSRRTSSSYEQYF.

The chain joins TRBV4-3 to TRBJ1-6; tentative D call: TRBD1 (6 bases). Trimming took off 2 bases at V and 5 bases at J, with 13 bases between the two ends. In germline, CDR1 is LGHNA, CDR2 YSLEER. CDR3 length equals 16 residues. Written as DNA, the CDR3 is TGCGCCAGCAGCCAATACGGGGGCGATAATAATTCACCCCTCCACTTT. Translation: CASSQYGGDNNSPLHF.

The chain couples TRBV27 to TRBJ2-7; the D gene is possibly TRBD1 (5 bases). The CDR3 covers 14 residues. Trimming shortened V by 6 bases and J by 1 base, and 13 bases separated the two germline ends. Germline V gene data show CDR1 as MNHEY and CDR2 as SMNVEV (reference sequence). DNA of the CDR3: TGTGCCAGCAGACCCCTAGACAGTTCCTACGAGCAGTACTTC. This encodes CASRPLDSSYEQYF.

J is TRBJ2-2 and V is TRBV11-2; 10 positions match TRBD2. This CDR3 has 18 amino acids. J lost 5 bases, V lost 5 bases, and 14 bases had no gene match. Germline assignment: CDR1 SGHAT and CDR2 FQNNGV. CDR3 residues: CASSPSLAGRGGTGELFF. Written as DNA, the CDR3 is TGTGCCAGCAGCCCATCACTAGCGGGACGAGGGGGGACCGGGGAGCTGTTTTTT.

This clonotype was found a few times. The chain joins TRBV7-2 to TRBJ2-6; D gene ambiguous. The CDR3 consists of 14 residues. CDR1 is SGHTA, CDR2 FQGNSA, per germline. The CDR3 sequence is CAKGASSGANVLTF. The CDR3 DNA follows: TGTGCTAAGGGCGCCAGCTCTGGGGCCAACGTCCTGACTTTC.

The DNA for the CDR3 is TGTGCCAGCAGCTTCCTGGGGTCCTCTGGAAACACCATATATTTT. This codes for CASSFLGSSGNTIYF. The chain employs TRBV7-9 and TRBJ1-3; D remains unclear. CDR3 length: 15 amino acids. Germline V gives CDR1 SEHNR, CDR2 FQNEAQ (reference sequence). The V and J ends lost 3 bases and 0 bases respectively, with 9 bases between them.

This clonotype was found once. The chain recombines TRBV4-1 with TRBJ2-6; 10 nucleotides agree with TRBD2. Germline V gene lookup returns CDR1 MGHRA and CDR2 YSYEKL. After removal of 5 bases from V and 0 bases from J, the junction contained 13 bases not matched to a gene. This CDR3 spans 20 amino acids. CDR3 protein: CASSASGLANLFSGANVLTF. The CDR3 DNA reads TGCGCCAGCAGCGCGTCGGGACTAGCGAACTTATTCTCTGGGGCCAACGTCCTGACTTTC.

This clonotype is a singleton in its sample. V gene TRBV5-1 combines with J gene TRBJ2-1; D is undetermined. The V gene lost 4 bases and the J gene lost 7 bases, with 12 bases spanning the gap. Germline V CDR1 and CDR2: SGHRS, YFSETQ. This CDR3 comprises 13 residues. This chain's CDR3 is CASSAPSHNEQFF. CDR3 bases: TGCGCCAGCAGCGCGCCCTCCCATAATGAGCAGTTCTTC.

This clonotype came up a few times. The chain's CDR3 is CASSLAVYPTYEQYF. The CDR3 DNA is TGTGCCAGCAGCTTAGCGGTGTACCCAACCTACGAGCAGTACTTC. The chain links TRBV7-2 to TRBJ2-7; D unresolved. Germline values: CDR1 SGHTA, CDR2 FQGNSA. Trimming pared 0 bases from V and 2 bases from J, leaving 11 bases between. The CDR3 totals 15 residues.

CDR3 DNA: TGTGCCAGCAGTGTGGGGGGGGCTGACACTGAAGCTTTCTTT. It encodes CASSVGGADTEAFF. The chain couples TRBV27 to TRBJ1-1, with D perhaps matching TRBD1 (6 bases). CDR3 length equals 14 residues. In germline, CDR1 is MNHEY, CDR2 SMNVEV (reference sequence). V was clipped by 5 bases and J by 3 bases, with 13 bases between them.

This rearrangement joins TRBV20-1 to TRBJ2-7; 7 nucleotides line up with TRBD1. The ends lost 3 bases at V and 2 bases at J; junction bases unmatched: 7. The germline CDR1 and CDR2 sequences are DFQATT and SNEGSKA (reference sequence). This CDR3 has 14 residues. CDR3 amino acids: CSARRGQSAYEQYF. In DNA, the CDR3 is TGCAGTGCTAGGAGGGGACAGTCGGCCTACGAGCAGTACTTC.

This clonotype was recorded once. One junction end does not reproduce the germline sequence, and a read error may be involved. The CDR3 DNA follows: TGTGCCGGCAGCCTCTCTAGCGGGATGGACGATGAGCAGTTCTTC. This sequence encodes CAGSLSSGMDDEQFF. The rearrangement links TRBV28 to TRBJ2-1, with TRBD2 matching over 9 bases. Germline CDR1 reads MDHEN; CDR2 reads SYDVKM. This CDR3 contains 15 residues. The whole variable domain, filled in from reference TRBV28 and TRBJ2-1, reads DVKVTQSSRYLVKRTGEKVFLECVQDMDHENMFWYRQDPGLGLRLIYFSYDVKMKEKGDIPEGYSVSREKKERFSLILESASTNQTSMYLCAGSLSSGMDDEQFFGPGTRLTVL.

The CDR3 region is CSVPTSRTCNEQYF. CDR3 DNA: TGCAGCGTCCCGACTAGCCGGACCTGCAATGAGCAGTACTTC. V usage is TRBV29-1 and J usage is TRBJ2-1; TRBD2 matches 7 bases. The end of the DNA is better explained by TRBJ2-7, so the J call may be wrong. Germline V gene data show CDR1 as SQVTM and CDR2 as ANQGSEA. CDR3 length: 14 residues.

V usage is TRBV20-1 and J usage is TRBJ2-5; tentative D call: TRBD1 (5 bases). The closer fit of TRBJ2-7 to the DNA end suggests the J call may be wrong. The CDR3 runs 13 residues. Germline lookup yields CDR1 DFQATT and CDR2 SNEGSKA (reference sequence). The CDR3 nucleotides read TGCAGTGCTACCAGCGACAGTCGCACCGAGCAGTACTTC. Translation: CSATSDSRTEQYF.

The chain is built from TRBV9 and TRBJ2-1; 7 bases are shared with TRBD2. The CDR3 runs 15 residues. Germline V lookup: CDR1 SGDLS, CDR2 YYNGEE. The J segment lost 4 bases and the V segment lost 3 bases, leaving 7 bases of the junction unmatched. The CDR3 nucleotides are TGTGCCAGCAGCGACACTAGCGACTATTACAATGAGCAGTTCTTC. The encoded protein is CASSDTSDYYNEQFF.

The gene calls are TRBV20-1 and TRBJ2-1; 7 positions agree with TRBD2. This CDR3 spans 14 amino acids. Germline V gene sequence: CDR1 DFQATT, CDR2 SNEGSKA (reference sequence). The trim removed 2 bases at V and 7 bases at J, leaving 8 bases unmatched. CDR3 protein: CSARTSVGRNEQFF. For the CDR3, the DNA is TGCAGTGCTAGAACTAGCGTGGGAAGAAATGAGCAGTTCTTC.